These T cell receptor beta chains were read from a single sample in a study of cytomegalovirus exposure and HLA in healthy donors. Sequencing used immunoSEQ multiplex PCR; TCRdb keeps in-frame clones, though not all of them. The sample records approximately 150,000 clones, about 77% being singletons. Sample: PBMCs. The receptor source for this set is a man aged 18 to 35 in good health and CMV-seropositive. The CDR3 runs from the conserved cysteine through the conserved F or W. D genes are given only for firm matches. Not all rows give a size; the values are once, few, many and, for expanded clones, a class.

TRBJ1-5,NA,NA,TRBV4-1,CASSQPSGDYSNQPQHF,TGCGCCAGCAGCCAACCCTCTGGGGACTATAGCAATCAGCCCCAGCATTTT
TRBJ2-6,NA,NA,TRBV19,CASSTAGNGANVLTF,TGTGCCAGTAGTACGGCAGGGAATGGGGCCAACGTCCTGACTTTC
TRBJ2-1,NA,NA,TRBV2,CASRYRVPPYNEQFF,TGTGCCAGCAGATACAGGGTCCCCCCCTACAATGAGCAGTTCTTC
TRBJ1-5,NA,NA,TRBV7-9,CASSLIGVDQPQHF,TGTGCCAGCAGCTTAATAGGGGTAGACCAGCCCCAGCATTTT
TRBJ2-7,NA,NA,TRBV2,CASSPSSGEQYF,TGTGCCAGCAGTCCTAGTAGTGGCGAGCAGTACTTC
TRBJ2-1,few,NA,TRBV7-9,CASSPRASGGYNEQFF,TGTGCCAGCAGCCCCCGGGCTAGTGGGGGGTACAATGAGCAGTTCTTC
TRBJ1-2,once,TRBD1,TRBV5-4,CASSLGQGNYGYTF,TGTGCCAGCAGCTTGGGACAGGGCAACTATGGCTACACCTTC
TRBJ2-3,NA,NA,TRBV30,CAWRGSGTDTQYF,TGTGCCTGGAGAGGGAGCGGAACAGATACGCAGTATTTT
TRBJ1-2,once,TRBD1,TRBV19,CASSINPGQGAFIPDGYTF,TGTGCCAGTAGTATCAATCCGGGACAGGGGGCGTTTATTCCGGATGGCTACACCTTC
TRBJ2-3,NA,NA,TRBV5-1,CASSLVHSSSTDTQYF,TGCGCCAGCAGCTTGGTTCATAGTAGTAGCACAGATACGCAGTATTTT
TRBJ2-3,once,TRBD2,TRBV29-1,CSARGGGRGDTQYF,TGCAGCGCTCGGGGGGGAGGCCGCGGGGATACGCAGTATTTT
TRBJ2-7,NA,NA,TRBV2,CAGARSGSEQYF,TGTGCCGGAGCCCGCTCGGGATCCGAGCAGTACTTC
TRBJ1-2,NA,TRBD1,TRBV18,CASSNGQGVHYGYTF,TGTGCCAGCTCGAATGGACAGGGGGTGCACTATGGCTACACCTTC
TRBJ1-3,NA,NA,TRBV10-3,CAIKTPTEGNTIYF,TGTGCCATCAAAACCCCGACAGAGGGAAACACCATATATTTT
TRBJ1-5,NA,NA,TRBV28,CASTWGDQPQHF,TGTGCCAGCACCTGGGGGGATCAGCCCCAGCATTTT
TRBJ1-5,NA,NA,TRBV6-5,CASRLGGVNQPQHF,TGTGCCAGCAGGCTAGGGGGGGTCAATCAGCCCCAGCATTTT
TRBJ1-2,NA,NA,TRBV6-1,CASSDPFPPANYGYTF,TGTGCCAGCAGTGACCCTTTCCCCCCCGCTAACTATGGCTACACCTTC
TRBJ2-3,few,NA,TRBV2,CASSGWGGTDTQYF,TGTGCCAGCAGTGGGTGGGGGGGCACAGATACGCAGTATTTT
TRBJ1-1,few,TRBD1,TRBV5-4,CASSPLSTGSYTEAFF,TGTGCCAGCAGCCCATTATCGACAGGGTCTTACACTGAAGCTTTCTTT
TRBJ2-5,NA,TRBD2,TRBV4-1,CASSQVLAGSGETQYF,TGCGCCAGCAGCCAAGTACTAGCGGGATCTGGGGAGACCCAGTACTTC
TRBJ2-7,few,TRBD1,TRBV5-5,CASSLPWGTETYEQYF,TGTGCCAGCAGCCTGCCTTGGGGGACAGAGACCTACGAGCAGTACTTC
TRBJ1-1,few,NA,TRBV30,CAWSGGSTEAFF,TGTGCCTGGAGCGGGGGGAGCACTGAAGCTTTCTTT
TRBJ1-6,NA,TRBD1,TRBV6-1,CASSGQGSYNSPLHF,TGTGCCAGCAGCGGACAGGGCTCCTATAATTCACCCCTCCACTTT
TRBJ1-1,NA,NA,TRBV7-9,CASSLTGAEAFF,TGTGCCAGCAGCCTAACAGGAGCCGAAGCTTTCTTT
TRBJ2-3,few,TRBD2,TRBV7-2,CASGPSMIGGVPDTQYF,TGTGCCAGCGGCCCCTCGATGATTGGGGGGGTCCCAGATACGCAGTATTTT
TRBJ2-2,once,NA,TRBV2,CATRTSTNTGELFF,TGTGCCACCAGGACAAGTACGAACACCGGGGAGCTGTTTTTT
TRBJ2-3,NA,NA,TRBV5-1,CASSLVGGGTDTQYF,TGCGCCAGCAGCTTGGTGGGAGGAGGCACAGATACGCAGTATTTT
TRBJ1-3,many,NA,TRBV6-1,CASSEGSTPAEGEGTIYF,TGTGCCAGCAGTGAAGGGTCGACTCCGGCGGAGGGCGAAGGCACCATATATTTT
TRBJ1-3,NA,NA,TRBV6-1,CASSDGGISGNTIYF,TGTGCCAGCAGTGATGGGGGCATCTCTGGAAACACCATATATTTT
TRBJ1-1,NA,NA,TRBV19,CASSMRAGAFF,TGTGCCAGTAGTATGCGGGCCGGAGCTTTCTTT
TRBJ2-7,NA,TRBD2,TRBV19,CASSLLAGASEQYF,TGTGCCAGTAGTTTACTAGCGGGAGCCAGCGAGCAGTACTTC
TRBJ2-7,NA,NA,TRBV6-5,CATSPGDEQYF,TGTGCCACCTCCCCGGGGGACGAGCAGTACTTC
TRBJ2-3,NA,TRBD1,TRBV7-2,CASSPDRDGVDTQYF,TGTGCCAGCAGCCCTGACAGGGATGGAGTTGATACGCAGTATTTT
TRBJ1-2,NA,TRBD1,TRBV7-8,CASSEGTGYYGYTF,TGTGCCAGCAGCGAGGGGACAGGGTACTATGGCTACACCTTC
TRBJ1-2,NA,NA,TRBV9,CASSVREGEGYTF,TGTGCCAGCAGCGTCCGGGAGGGGGAAGGCTACACCTTC
TRBJ2-7,NA,TRBD2,TRBV5-4,CASSPSGIFYEQYF,TGTGCCAGCTCCCCTAGCGGGATTTTCTACGAGCAGTACTTC
TRBJ1-1,NA,NA,TRBV6-6,CASTNTDGGGYDEAFF,TGTGCCAGCACCAACACTGATGGGGGGGGCTACGATGAAGCTTTCTTT
TRBJ2-7,NA,TRBD1,TRBV6-5,CASRTGGPYEQYF,TGTGCCAGCAGGACAGGGGGCCCGTACGAGCAGTACTTC
TRBJ1-1,NA,TRBD1,TRBV19,CASEGARGGTEAFF,TGTGCCAGCGAGGGGGCGCGAGGAGGCACTGAAGCTTTCTTT
TRBJ2-5,NA,TRBD1,TRBV5-1,CASSYGTGGGGQYF,TGCGCCAGCAGCTACGGGACAGGGGGGGGAGGGCAGTACTTC
TRBJ1-1,NA,NA,TRBV21-1,CASSNRVRAGDTEAFF,TGTGCCAGCAGCAATAGAGTGAGGGCAGGGGATACTGAAGCTTTCTTT
TRBJ1-5,NA,NA,TRBV19,CVSSMIFGGDQPQHF,TGTGTCAGTAGTATGATTTTTGGGGGGGATCAGCCCCAGCATTTT
TRBJ2-5,NA,NA,TRBV6-1,CASSENQGNPEWNQYF,TGTGCCAGCAGTGAAAACCAGGGAAACCCCGAGTGGAACCAGTACTTC
TRBJ2-6,NA,NA,TRBV15,CATSVLRAGANVLTF,TGTGCCACCAGCGTACTACGGGCTGGGGCCAACGTCCTGACTTTC
TRBJ1-1,NA,NA,TRBV10-2,CASSDVSGNTEAFF,TGCGCCAGCAGTGATGTGTCCGGGAACACTGAAGCTTTCTTT